The clone carrying this T cell receptor beta chain was detected ten times or more. Its antigen is currently unknown. The junction does not match germline at one end; this may be a read error. The entry originates in a study of neurological immune-mediated disorders. Template-switch 5'RACE cDNA synthesis added a 10-nucleotide unique molecular identifier. TCRdb re-called the 5' RACE reads through MiXCR, storing one row per CDR3 protein. The data hold around 53,000 distinct CDR3 sequences, with roughly 4.4% observed a single time. Overall study results and limits: Expansion of TCR clones was greatest in HTLV-1-associated myelopathy and smallest in multiple sclerosis, where it fell below that of healthy controls. Expanded clones shared no identical CDR3 amino acid sequences across subjects, which suggested private TCR-beta repertoires in all groups.

CDR1 is MGHRA and CDR2 is YSYEKL in the germline V gene. CDR3 length: 19 amino acids. Sequencing used PBMCs. The receptor was derived from a man aged 50-60 years with multiple sclerosis. The chain recombines TRBV4-1 with TRBJ2-1; 9 positions agree with TRBD1. The CDR3 DNA sequence: TGCGCCAGCAGCAAAGAGAGTTTCTTAAGGGACAGGGAGGACAATGAGCAGTTCTTC. Its protein product is CASSKESFLRDREDNEQFF.